Presented here are 3 T cell receptor beta chains from one specimen sequenced in a study of response to subunit inactivated influenza vaccine. TCRdb redid the calling of the RT-PCR reads with MiXCR, one entry per CDR3 protein. The data contain around 570,000 distinct CDR3 sequences, less than 10% of them singletons. Specimen: PBMCs from blood, collected 23 months after vaccination. The receptor source for this set is a man between 50 and 69 years old who received an inactivated influenza vaccine.

The chain links TRBV6-1 to TRBJ1-1; D gene ambiguous. This CDR3 contains 17 residues. Trimming took off 8 bases at V and 0 bases at J, with 22 bases between the two ends. Germline CDR1 and CDR2: MNHNS and SASEGT. The CDR3 spells CASSVVGGIGLNTEAFF. DNA for the CDR3: TGTGCCAGCTCAGTTGTGGGTGGAATAGGATTGAACACTGAAGCTTTCTTT.

This rearrangement joins TRBV7-2 to TRBJ2-1; 8 bases align to TRBD2. CDR3 length equals 15 residues. Germline-derived CDR1 and CDR2 are SGHTA and FQGNSA. V was pared by 6 bases and J by 8 bases, with 12 bases of the junction left unmatched. The CDR3 protein is CASSTMSGSLHEQFF. The CDR3, as DNA: TGTGCCAGCAGTACTATGAGCGGGAGCTTGCATGAGCAGTTCTTC.

The J gene is TRBJ1-3, the V gene TRBV4-1; 9 bases align to TRBD1. Germline-derived CDR1 and CDR2 are MGHRA and YSYEKL. The V and J ends lost 4 bases and 2 bases, in that order; junction bases with no gene match: 6. CDR3 length equals 16 residues. CDR3 nucleotides: TGCGCCAGCAGCCCCCTTAACAGGGGGCCTGGAAACACCATATATTTT. Its translation is CASSPLNRGPGNTIYF.